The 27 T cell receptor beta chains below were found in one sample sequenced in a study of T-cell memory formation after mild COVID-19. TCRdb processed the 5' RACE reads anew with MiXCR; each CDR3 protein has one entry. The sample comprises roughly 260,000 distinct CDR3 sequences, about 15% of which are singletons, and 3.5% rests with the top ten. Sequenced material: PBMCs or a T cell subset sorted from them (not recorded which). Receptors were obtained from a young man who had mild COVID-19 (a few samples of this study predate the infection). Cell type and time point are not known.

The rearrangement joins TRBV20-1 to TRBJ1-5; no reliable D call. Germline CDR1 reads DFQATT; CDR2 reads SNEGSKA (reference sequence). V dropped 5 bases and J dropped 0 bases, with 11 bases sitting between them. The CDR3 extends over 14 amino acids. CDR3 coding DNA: TGCAGTGCTCGGGTTATCGATAGCAATCAGCCCCAGCATTTT. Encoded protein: CSARVIDSNQPQHF.

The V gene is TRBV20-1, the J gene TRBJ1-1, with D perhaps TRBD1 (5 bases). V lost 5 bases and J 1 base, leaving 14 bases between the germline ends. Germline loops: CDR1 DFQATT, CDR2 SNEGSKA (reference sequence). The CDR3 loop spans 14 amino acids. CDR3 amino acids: CSAGSWRGNTEAFF. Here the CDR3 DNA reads TGCAGTGCTGGGAGTTGGAGGGGGAACACTGAAGCTTTCTTT.

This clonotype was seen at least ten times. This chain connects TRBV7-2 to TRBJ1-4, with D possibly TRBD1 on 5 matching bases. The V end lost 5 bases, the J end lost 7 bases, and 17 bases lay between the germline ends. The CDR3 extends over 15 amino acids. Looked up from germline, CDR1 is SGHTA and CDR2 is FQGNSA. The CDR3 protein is CASSPRPTQGEKLFF. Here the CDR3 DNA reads TGTGCCAGCAGCCCCAGACCAACCCAGGGTGAAAAACTGTTTTTT.

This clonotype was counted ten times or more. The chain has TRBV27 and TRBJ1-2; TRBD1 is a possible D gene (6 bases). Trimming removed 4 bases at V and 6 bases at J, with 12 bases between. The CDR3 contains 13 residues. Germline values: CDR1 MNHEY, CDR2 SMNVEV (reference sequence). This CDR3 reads CASSSTGTHGYTF. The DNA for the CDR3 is TGTGCCAGCAGTTCCACAGGGACCCATGGCTACACCTTC.

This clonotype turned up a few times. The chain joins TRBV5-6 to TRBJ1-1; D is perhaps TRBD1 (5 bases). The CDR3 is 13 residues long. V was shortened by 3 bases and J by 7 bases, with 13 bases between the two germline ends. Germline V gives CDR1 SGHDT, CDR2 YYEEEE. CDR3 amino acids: CASSSIGVDEAFF. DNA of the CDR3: TGTGCCAGCAGCTCGATAGGGGTGGATGAAGCTTTCTTT.

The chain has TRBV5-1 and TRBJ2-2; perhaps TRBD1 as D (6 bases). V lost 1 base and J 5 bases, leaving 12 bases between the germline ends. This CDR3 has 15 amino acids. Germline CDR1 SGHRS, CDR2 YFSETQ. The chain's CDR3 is CASSLIQGGTGELFF. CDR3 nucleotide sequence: TGCGCCAGCAGCTTGATACAGGGCGGAACCGGGGAGCTGTTTTTT.

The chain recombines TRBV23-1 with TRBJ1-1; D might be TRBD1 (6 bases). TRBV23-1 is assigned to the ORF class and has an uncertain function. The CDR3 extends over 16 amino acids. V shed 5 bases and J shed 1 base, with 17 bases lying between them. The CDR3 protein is CASSKRAGTRNTEAFF. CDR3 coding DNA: TGCGCCAGCAGTAAGAGAGCCGGGACAAGGAACACTGAAGCTTTCTTT.

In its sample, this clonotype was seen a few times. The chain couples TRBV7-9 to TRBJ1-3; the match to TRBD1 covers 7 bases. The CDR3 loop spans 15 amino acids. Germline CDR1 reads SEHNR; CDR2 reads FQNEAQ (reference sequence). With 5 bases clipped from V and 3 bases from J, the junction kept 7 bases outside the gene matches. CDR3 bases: TGTGCCAGCAGCCTTCCCGGACAGGTTGGAAACACCATATATTTT. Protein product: CASSLPGQVGNTIYF.

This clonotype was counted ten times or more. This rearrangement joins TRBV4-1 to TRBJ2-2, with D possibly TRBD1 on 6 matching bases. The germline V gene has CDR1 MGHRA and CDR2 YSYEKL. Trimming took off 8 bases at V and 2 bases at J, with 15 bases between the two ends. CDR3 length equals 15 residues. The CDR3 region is CASENRDINTGELFF. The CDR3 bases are TGCGCCAGCGAGAACCGGGACATTAACACCGGGGAGCTGTTTTTT.

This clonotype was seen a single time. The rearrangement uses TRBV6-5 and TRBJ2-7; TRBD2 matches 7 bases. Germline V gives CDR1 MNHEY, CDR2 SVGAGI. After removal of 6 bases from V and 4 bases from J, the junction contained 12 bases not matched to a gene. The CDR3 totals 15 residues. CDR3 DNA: TGTGCCAGCAGCTACCGGGCGGGAGATCGGTACGAGCAGTACTTC. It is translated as CASSYRAGDRYEQYF.

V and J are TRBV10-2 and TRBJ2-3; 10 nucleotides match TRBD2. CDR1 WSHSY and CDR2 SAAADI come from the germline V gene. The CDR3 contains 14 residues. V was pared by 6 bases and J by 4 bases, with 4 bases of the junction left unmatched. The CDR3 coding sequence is TGCGCCAGCAGAGTAGCGGGGGGTGCAGATACGCAGTATTTT. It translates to CASRVAGGADTQYF.

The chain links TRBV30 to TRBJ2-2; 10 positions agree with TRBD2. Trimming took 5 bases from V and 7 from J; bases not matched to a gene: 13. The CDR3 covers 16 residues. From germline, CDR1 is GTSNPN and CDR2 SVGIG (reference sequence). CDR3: CAWGSGTSGVGGELFF. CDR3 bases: TGTGCCTGGGGAAGTGGTACTAGCGGGGTTGGCGGGGAGCTGTTTTTT.

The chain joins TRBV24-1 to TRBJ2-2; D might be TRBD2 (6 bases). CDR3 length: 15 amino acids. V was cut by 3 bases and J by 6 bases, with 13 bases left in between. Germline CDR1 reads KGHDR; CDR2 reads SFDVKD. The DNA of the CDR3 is TGTGCCACCAGTGATGCGTCTGGGGGGTCCGGGGAGCTGTTTTTT. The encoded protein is CATSDASGGSGELFF.

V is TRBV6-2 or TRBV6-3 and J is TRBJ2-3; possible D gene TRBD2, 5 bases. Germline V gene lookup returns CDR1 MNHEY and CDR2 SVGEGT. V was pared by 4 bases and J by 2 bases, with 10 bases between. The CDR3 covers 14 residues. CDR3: CASSFRLTTDTQYF. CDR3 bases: TGTGCCAGCAGTTTTCGACTAACCACAGATACGCAGTATTTT.

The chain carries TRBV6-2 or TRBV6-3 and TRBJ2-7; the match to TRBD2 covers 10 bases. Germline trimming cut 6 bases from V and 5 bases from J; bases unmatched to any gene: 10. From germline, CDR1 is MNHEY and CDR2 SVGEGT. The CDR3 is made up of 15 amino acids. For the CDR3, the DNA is TGTGCCAGCAGCCCAGGACTAGCGGTATCCGACGAGCAGTACTTC. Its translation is CASSPGLAVSDEQYF.

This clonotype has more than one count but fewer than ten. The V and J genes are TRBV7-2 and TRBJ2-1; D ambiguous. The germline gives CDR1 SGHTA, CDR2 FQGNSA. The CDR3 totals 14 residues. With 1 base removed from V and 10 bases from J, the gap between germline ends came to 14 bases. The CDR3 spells CASSLDLGSREQFF. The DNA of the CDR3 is TGTGCCAGCAGCTTAGACCTTGGGTCGCGGGAGCAGTTCTTC.

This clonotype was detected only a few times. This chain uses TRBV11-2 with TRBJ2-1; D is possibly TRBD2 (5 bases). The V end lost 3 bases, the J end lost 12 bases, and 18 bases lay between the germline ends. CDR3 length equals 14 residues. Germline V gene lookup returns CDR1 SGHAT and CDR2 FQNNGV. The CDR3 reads CASSLNAGESSQFF. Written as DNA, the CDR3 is TGTGCCAGCAGCTTGAATGCCGGGGAGAGTTCGCAGTTCTTC.

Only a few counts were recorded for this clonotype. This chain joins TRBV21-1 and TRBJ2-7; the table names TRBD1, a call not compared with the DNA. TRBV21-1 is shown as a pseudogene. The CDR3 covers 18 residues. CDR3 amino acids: CASNNTTPPRDSSYEQYV. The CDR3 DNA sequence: TGTGCCAGCAACAACACCACCCCCCCCAGGGACAGCTCCTACGAGCAGTACGTC.

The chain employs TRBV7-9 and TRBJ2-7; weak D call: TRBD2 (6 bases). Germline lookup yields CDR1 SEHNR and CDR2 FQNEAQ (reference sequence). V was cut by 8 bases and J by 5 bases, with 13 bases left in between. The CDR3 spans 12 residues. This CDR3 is CASGLLDNEQYV. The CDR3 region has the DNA TGTGCCAGCGGACTATTGGATAACGAGCAGTACGTC.

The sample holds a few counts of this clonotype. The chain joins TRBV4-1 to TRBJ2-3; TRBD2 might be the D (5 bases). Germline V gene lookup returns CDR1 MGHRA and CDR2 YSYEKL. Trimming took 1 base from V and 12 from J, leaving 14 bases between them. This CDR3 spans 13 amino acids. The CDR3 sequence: CASSQVDGSPQYF. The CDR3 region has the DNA TGCGCCAGCAGCCAAGTGGATGGGAGCCCTCAGTATTTT.

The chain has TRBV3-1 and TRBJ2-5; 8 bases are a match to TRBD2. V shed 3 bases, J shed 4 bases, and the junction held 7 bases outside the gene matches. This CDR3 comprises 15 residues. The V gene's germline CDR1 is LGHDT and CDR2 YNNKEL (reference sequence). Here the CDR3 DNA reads TGTGCCAGCAGCCAGCGGGGCAGCGGGGGAGAGACCCAGTACTTC. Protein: CASSQRGSGGETQYF.

Written as DNA, the CDR3 is TGTGCCACCAGTGGGTCTGGCGGGGGGAACACTGAAGCTTTCTTT. Translation gives CATSGSGGGNTEAFF. The V gene is TRBV24-1, the J gene TRBJ1-1; D is perhaps TRBD1 (5 bases). Per the germline V gene, CDR1 is KGHDR and CDR2 is SFDVKD. V lost 5 bases to trimming and J lost 1 base, with 13 bases between them. This CDR3 is 15 amino acids long.

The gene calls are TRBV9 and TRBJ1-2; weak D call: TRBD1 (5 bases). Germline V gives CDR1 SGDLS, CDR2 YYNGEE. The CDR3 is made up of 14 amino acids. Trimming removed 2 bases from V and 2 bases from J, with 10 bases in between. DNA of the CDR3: TGTGCCAGCAGCGTCAGGGAGGGAAACTATGGCTACACCTTC. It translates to CASSVREGNYGYTF. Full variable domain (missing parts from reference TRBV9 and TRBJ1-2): DSGVTQTPKHLITATGQRVTLRCSPRSGDLSVYWYQQSLDQGLQFLIQYYNGEERAKGNILERFSAQQFPDLHSELNLSSLELGDSALYFCASSVREGNYGYTFGSGTRLTVV.

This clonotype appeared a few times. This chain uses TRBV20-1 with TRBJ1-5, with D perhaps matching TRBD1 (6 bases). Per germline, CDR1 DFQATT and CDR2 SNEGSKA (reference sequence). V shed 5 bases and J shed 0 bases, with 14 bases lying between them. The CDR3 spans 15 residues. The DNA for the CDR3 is TGCAGTGCTCTGGCGACAGGAAATAGCAATCAGCCCCAGCATTTT. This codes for CSALATGNSNQPQHF.

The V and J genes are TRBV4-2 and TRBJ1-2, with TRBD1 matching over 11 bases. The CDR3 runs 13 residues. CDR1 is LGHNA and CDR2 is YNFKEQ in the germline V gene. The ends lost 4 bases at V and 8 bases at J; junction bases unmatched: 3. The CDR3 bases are TGTGCCAGCAGCCCCCGGACAGGGGGCGGCTACACCTTC. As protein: CASSPRTGGGYTF.

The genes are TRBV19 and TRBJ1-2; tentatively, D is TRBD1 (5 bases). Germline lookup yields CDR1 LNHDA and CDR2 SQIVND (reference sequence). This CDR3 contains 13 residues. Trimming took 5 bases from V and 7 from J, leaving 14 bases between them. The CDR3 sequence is CASSVFEDSGYTF. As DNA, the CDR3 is TGTGCCAGTAGTGTTTTCGAAGACAGTGGCTACACCTTC. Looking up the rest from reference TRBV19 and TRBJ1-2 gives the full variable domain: DGGITQSPKYLFRKEGQNVTLSCEQNLNHDAMYWYRQDPGQGLRLIYYSQIVNDFQKGDIAEGYSVSREKKESFPLTVTSAQKNPTAFYLCASSVFEDSGYTFGSGTRLTVV.

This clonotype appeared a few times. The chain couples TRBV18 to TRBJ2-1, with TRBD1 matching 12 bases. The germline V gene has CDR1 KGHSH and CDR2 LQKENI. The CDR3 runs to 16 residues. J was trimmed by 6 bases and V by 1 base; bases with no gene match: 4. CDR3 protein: CASSPLGTGGPNEQFF. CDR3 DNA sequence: TGTGCCAGCTCACCACTGGGGACAGGGGGCCCCAATGAGCAGTTCTTC.